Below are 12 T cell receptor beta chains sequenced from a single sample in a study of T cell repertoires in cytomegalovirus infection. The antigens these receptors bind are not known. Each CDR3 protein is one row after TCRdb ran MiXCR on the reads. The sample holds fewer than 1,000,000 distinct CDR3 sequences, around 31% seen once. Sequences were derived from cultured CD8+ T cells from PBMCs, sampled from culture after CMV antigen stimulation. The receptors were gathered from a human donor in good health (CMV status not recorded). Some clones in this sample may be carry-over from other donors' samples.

This chain's CDR3 is CASSSSDSTENNEQFF. The DNA of the CDR3 is TGTGCCAGCAGTTCGAGCGACTCGACAGAGAACAATGAGCAGTTCTTC. This chain links TRBV12-3 or TRBV12-4 with TRBJ2-1; a possible D gene is TRBD1 (5 bases). V lost 4 bases and J lost 5, with 18 bases in between. The CDR3 is made up of 16 amino acids.

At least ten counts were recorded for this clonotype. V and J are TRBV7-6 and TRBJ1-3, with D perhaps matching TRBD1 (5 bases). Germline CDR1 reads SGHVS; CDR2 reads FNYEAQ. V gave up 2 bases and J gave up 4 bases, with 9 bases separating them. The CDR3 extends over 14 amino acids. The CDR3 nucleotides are TGTGCCAGCAGCTTAAGGGGCTTCGGAAACACCATATATTTT. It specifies CASSLRGFGNTIYF.

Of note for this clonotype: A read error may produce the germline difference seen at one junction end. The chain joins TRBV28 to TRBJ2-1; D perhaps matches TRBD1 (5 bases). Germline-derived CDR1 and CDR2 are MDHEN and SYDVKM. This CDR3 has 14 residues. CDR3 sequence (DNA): TGTACCAGCAGGTTAAGGGGTTCCTACAATGAGCAGTTCTTC. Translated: CTSRLRGSYNEQFF.

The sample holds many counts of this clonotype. CDR3: CASSYSTGGSYGYTF. The CDR3 region has the DNA TGTGCCAGCAGCTACTCAACAGGGGGCTCCTATGGCTACACCTTC. This chain connects TRBV7-2 to TRBJ1-2; 9 bases line up with TRBD1. Germline assignment: CDR1 SGHTA and CDR2 FQGNSA. This CDR3 is built from 15 residues. J lost 4 bases, V lost 4 bases, and 7 bases had no gene match. The whole variable domain, remainder taken from reference TRBV7-2 and TRBJ1-2, is GAGVSQSPSNKVTEKGKDVELRCDPISGHTALYWYRQSLGQGLEFLIYFQGNSAPDKSGLPSDRFSAERTGGSVSTLTIQRTQQEDSAVYLCASSYSTGGSYGYTFGSGTRLTVV.

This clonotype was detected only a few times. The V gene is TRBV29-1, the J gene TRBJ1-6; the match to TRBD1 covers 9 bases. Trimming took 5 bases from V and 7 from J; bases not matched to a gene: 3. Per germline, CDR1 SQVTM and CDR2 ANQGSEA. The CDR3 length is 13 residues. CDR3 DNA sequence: TGCAGCGTTCGGACAGGGGAGAATTCACCCCTCCACTTT. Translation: CSVRTGENSPLHF. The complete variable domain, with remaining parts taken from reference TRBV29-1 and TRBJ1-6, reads SAVISQKPSRDICQRGTSLTIQCQVDSQVTMMFWYRQQPGQSLTLIATANQGSEATYESGFVIDKFPISRPNLTFSTLTVSNMSPEDSSIYLCSVRTGENSPLHFGNGTRLTVT.

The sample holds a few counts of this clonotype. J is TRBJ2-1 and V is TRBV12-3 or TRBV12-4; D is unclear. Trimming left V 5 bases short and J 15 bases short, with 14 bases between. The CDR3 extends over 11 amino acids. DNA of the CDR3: TGTGCCAGCAGTGACCCGACCGGGTGGTTCTTC. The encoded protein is CASSDPTGWFF.

CDR3 bases: TGTGCCAGCGGCTACCCGGGACAGGGAGGCACTGAAGCTTTCTTT. Amino acids: CASGYPGQGGTEAFF. The rearrangement uses TRBV7-9 and TRBJ1-1; 9 positions match TRBD1. CDR1 SEHNR and CDR2 FQNEAQ come from the germline V gene (reference sequence). Germline trimming cut 8 bases from V and 4 bases from J; bases unmatched to any gene: 11. CDR3 size: 15 residues.

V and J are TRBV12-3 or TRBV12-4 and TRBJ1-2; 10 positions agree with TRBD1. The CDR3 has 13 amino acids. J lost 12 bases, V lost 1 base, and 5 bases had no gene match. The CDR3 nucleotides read TGTGCCAGCAGTTTAGGGGGACAGGGGTATAACACCTTC. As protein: CASSLGGQGYNTF.

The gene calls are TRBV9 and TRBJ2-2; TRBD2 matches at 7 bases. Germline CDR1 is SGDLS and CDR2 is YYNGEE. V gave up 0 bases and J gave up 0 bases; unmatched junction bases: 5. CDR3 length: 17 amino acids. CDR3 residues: CASSVAGAGANTGELFF. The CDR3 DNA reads TGTGCCAGCAGCGTAGCGGGTGCGGGGGCGAACACCGGGGAGCTGTTTTTT. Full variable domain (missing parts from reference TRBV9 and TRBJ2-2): DSGVTQTPKHLITATGQRVTLRCSPRSGDLSVYWYQQSLDQGLQFLIQYYNGEERAKGNILERFSAQQFPDLHSELNLSSLELGDSALYFCASSVAGAGANTGELFFGEGSRLTVL.

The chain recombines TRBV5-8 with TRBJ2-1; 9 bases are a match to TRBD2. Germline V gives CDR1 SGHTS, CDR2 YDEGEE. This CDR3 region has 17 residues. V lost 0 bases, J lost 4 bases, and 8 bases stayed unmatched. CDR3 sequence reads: CASSLGVAGARYNEQFF. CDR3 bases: TGTGCCAGCAGCTTGGGGGTAGCGGGGGCCAGATACAATGAGCAGTTCTTC.

Written as DNA, the CDR3 is TGTGCCAGCACTTGGACGCGGCAACTGCCCGAAAAACTGTTTTTT. This encodes CASTWTRQLPEKLFF. The chain joins TRBV6-2 or TRBV6-3 to TRBJ1-4; D remains unclear. Germline V gene lookup returns CDR1 MNHEY and CDR2 SVGEGT. V lost 7 bases to trimming and J lost 8 bases, with 20 bases between them. There are 15 residues in the CDR3.

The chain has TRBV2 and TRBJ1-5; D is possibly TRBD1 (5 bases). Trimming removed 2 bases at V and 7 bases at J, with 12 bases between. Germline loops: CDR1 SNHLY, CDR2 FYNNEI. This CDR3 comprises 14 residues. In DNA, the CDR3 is TGTGCCAGCAGTGAACCGGGACCATTCCAGCCCCAGCATTTT. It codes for CASSEPGPFQPQHF. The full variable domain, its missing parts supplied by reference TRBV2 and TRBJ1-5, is EPEVTQTPSHQVTQMGQEVILRCVPISNHLYFYWYRQILGQKVEFLVSFYNNEISEKSEIFDDQFSVERPDGSNFTLKIRSTKLEDSAMYFCASSEPGPFQPQHFGDGTRLSIL.